This T cell receptor beta chain was sequenced for a study of blood T cells in healthy people across ages. The study's findings and limits: PBMCs were not sorted, which prevented a conclusive comparison of naive versus antigen-experienced cells.

The second PCR ran about 6 to 11 cycles with a sample-barcoded 5' primer and J-beta primers. Paired-end reads containing CDR3 totaled no fewer than 2.5 million for each sample. TCRdb called the 5' RACE reads again in MiXCR, with one record for every CDR3 protein. The sample holds approximately 1,000,000 distinct CDR3 sequences, 30% to 40% seen once. This clonotype was seen a handful of times. Its cognate antigen is unknown. J lost 0 bases, V lost 4 bases, and 15 bases had no gene match. The CDR3 totals 21 residues. From germline, CDR1 is SGDLS and CDR2 YYNGEE. The sequencing input was blood. V gene TRBV9 combines with J gene TRBJ2-3, with 15 positions matching TRBD2. The receptor's source is a man younger than 30 in good health. The CDR3 spells CASSWTSGGETQGTSTDTQYF. The CDR3, as DNA: TGTGCCAGCAGCTGGACTAGCGGGGGGGAGACCCAGGGGACTAGCACAGATACGCAGTATTTT.